A single sample is the source of the 28 T cell receptor beta chains below, sequenced in a study of T cells in Graves' hyperthyroidism and ophthalmopathy (dated by TCRdb to about 2019). The library was made by multiplex PCR. Sequenced on an Illumina HiSeq 2000. The TCR beta CDR3 regions were amplified from RNA transcripts. The first round of RT-PCR for the TCR CDR3 was performed with the HTBI primer set and the Qiagen OneStep RT-PCR kit. In TCRdb, the public reads were trimmed at Q25 with fastp and aligned with MiXCR, with productive beta chains retained. Records with the same CDR3 protein are collapsed into one entry carrying the most frequent genes and DNA. For this sample the table gives some 420,000 distinct CDR3 sequences, of which roughly an eighth were detected only once. Clones ranked in the top ten supply more than 4.5% of the sample. Material: blood. These receptor sequences come from a woman aged 18-29 years with Graves' hyperthyroidism.

This clonotype was found many times. J is TRBJ1-3 and V is TRBV11-2; D is uncertain. V lost 3 bases and J 4 bases, leaving 7 bases between the germline ends. CDR3 length equals 13 residues. Germline loops: CDR1 SGHAT, CDR2 FQNNGV. CDR3 in amino acids: CASSFPDGNTIYF. The CDR3, as DNA: TGTGCCAGCAGCTTTCCCGACGGAAACACCATATATTTT.

The sample holds many counts of this clonotype. CDR3 DNA: TGTGCCAGCTCGATACGAGGGGACCGCGTTAGGGATGGCTACACCTTC. This gives the protein CASSIRGDRVRDGYTF. The V and J genes are TRBV18 and TRBJ1-2, with D perhaps matching TRBD1 (5 bases). Germline V gene sequence: CDR1 KGHSH, CDR2 LQKENI. CDR3 length: 16 residues. V gave up 6 bases and J gave up 6 bases, with 23 bases separating them.

Ten or more counts support this clonotype. The chain has TRBV28 and TRBJ2-6; no clear D. CDR1 MDHEN and CDR2 SYDVKM come from the germline V gene. The length of the CDR3 is 15 residues. Trimming removed 5 bases at V and 0 bases at J, with 8 bases between. CDR3 in DNA: TGTGCCAGCAGTCTGCAAATCTCTGGGGCCAACGTCCTGACTTTC. Encoded protein: CASSLQISGANVLTF.

This clonotype was observed at least ten times. This chain uses TRBV30 with TRBJ2-7, with TRBD1 identical over 7 bases. V trimming: 2 bases; J trimming: 1 base; junction bases outside the gene matches: 5. The CDR3 is 14 residues long. Germline V gives CDR1 GTSNPN, CDR2 SVGIG (reference sequence). CDR3 nucleotides: TGTGCCTGGAGTAGGAGACAGGGATCCTACGAGCAGTACTTC. Translated: CAWSRRQGSYEQYF.

This clonotype occurred many times. The chain couples TRBV28 to TRBJ1-5; TRBD1 matches at 10 bases. The CDR3 extends over 17 amino acids. The junction had 12 bases not matched to a gene; V was cut back by 3 bases and J by 7 bases. Germline V gene data show CDR1 as MDHEN and CDR2 as SYDVKM. The CDR3 sequence: CASSFRGQGSLGQPQHF. The CDR3 DNA reads TGTGCCAGCAGTTTTAGGGGACAGGGGTCCCTCGGGCAGCCCCAGCATTTT.

The chain recombines TRBV14 with TRBJ2-1; D not certain. CDR1 is SGHDN and CDR2 is FVKESK in the germline V gene. The V gene lost 0 bases and the J gene lost 4 bases, with 13 bases spanning the gap. The CDR3 is 16 amino acids. In nucleotides, the CDR3 is TGTGCCAGCAGCCAAGATCTGGGGAACCCTTACAATGAGCAGTTCTTC. It translates to CASSQDLGNPYNEQFF.

This clonotype was recorded at least ten times. This sequence joins TRBV6-2 or TRBV6-3 and TRBJ2-7; D is undetermined. Trimming cost V 2 bases and J 0 bases, with 14 bases left between them. Germline assignment: CDR1 MNHEY and CDR2 SVGEGT. The CDR3 sequence is 16 residues long. CDR3 bases: TGTGCCAGCAGTTACGGAACTGACCGACCCTCCTACGAGCAGTACTTC. Translating it yields CASSYGTDRPSYEQYF.

This clonotype has a count of ten or more. The CDR3 reads CASSQGLGQPQHF. The CDR3, as DNA: TGTGCCAGCAGCCAAGGTCTCGGCCAGCCCCAGCATTTT. This rearrangement joins TRBV3-1 to TRBJ1-5, with unresolved D. V was clipped by 1 base and J by 7 bases, with 8 bases between them. CDR1 LGHDT and CDR2 YNNKEL come from the germline V gene (reference sequence). The length of the CDR3 is 13 residues.

Ten or more counts support this clonotype. The rearrangement links TRBV12-3 or TRBV12-4 to TRBJ1-6; 9 bases agree with TRBD1. Losses at the gene ends were 5 bases for V and 7 bases for J; bases not matched to a gene: 6. There are 15 residues in the CDR3. The CDR3 protein is CASSRIGTGNSPLHF. In nucleotides, the CDR3 is TGTGCCAGCAGTAGGATCGGGACAGGGAATTCACCCCTCCACTTT.

This clonotype has at least ten counts. In DNA, the CDR3 is TGTGCCAGCAGCTTATTCCACAGGGAGGGCACTGAAGCTTTCTTT. Its protein is CASSLFHREGTEAFF. This rearrangement joins TRBV7-2 to TRBJ1-1; D might be TRBD1 (6 bases). The length of the CDR3 is 15 residues. V lost 2 bases and J lost 4, with 14 bases in between. The germline V gene has CDR1 SGHTA and CDR2 FQGNSA.

For this clonotype: A much more abundant neighbour one base away suggests this may be a read error. J is TRBJ2-3 and V is TRBV5-1; 9 positions match TRBD1. Germline values: CDR1 SGHRS, CDR2 YFSETQ. This CDR3 comprises 18 residues. The CDR3 region is CASSWRNTGTGNADTRYF. In DNA, the CDR3 is TGCGCCAGCAGCTGGAGAAACACCGGGACAGGGAACGCAGATACGCGGTATTTT. Combining the CDR3 with reference TRBV5-1 and TRBJ2-3 gives the whole variable domain KAGVTQTPRYLIKTRGQQVTLSCSPISGHRSVSWYQQTPGQGLQFLFEYFSETQRNKGNFPGRFSGRQFSNSRSEMNVSTLELGDSALYLCASSWRNTGTGNADTRYFGPGTRLTVL.

This clonotype appeared many times. The chain uses TRBV6-1 and TRBJ1-1; D is possibly TRBD1 (5 bases). V gave up 5 bases and J gave up 1 base, with 14 bases separating them. This CDR3 has 15 residues. CDR1 and CDR2 (germline): MNHNS, SASEGT. The CDR3 is CASSSQSGANTEAFF. The CDR3 DNA reads as TGTGCCAGCAGTTCCCAGTCCGGGGCGAACACTGAAGCTTTCTTT.

V and J are TRBV4-2 and TRBJ1-2, with D tentatively TRBD1 (6 bases). Per germline, CDR1 LGHNA and CDR2 YNFKEQ. The V end was cut by 4 bases, the J end by 8 bases, with 17 bases between. This CDR3 region has 14 residues. The CDR3 reads CASSRVEGGKGYTF. For the CDR3, the DNA is TGTGCCAGCAGCCGGGTCGAGGGGGGCAAAGGCTACACCTTC.

This clonotype was observed many times. The V and J genes are TRBV12-3 or TRBV12-4 and TRBJ1-5; TRBD1 matches 10 bases. The CDR3 loop spans 15 amino acids. The V and J ends lost 5 bases and 4 bases, in that order; junction bases with no gene match: 5. This CDR3 is CASSTGQGVNQPQHF. The CDR3 DNA sequence: TGTGCCAGCAGTACCGGACAGGGGGTTAATCAGCCCCAGCATTTT.

The genes are TRBV7-9 and TRBJ2-3, with 11 bases identical to TRBD2. Germline CDR1 and CDR2: SEHNR and FQNEAQ (reference sequence). The trim removed 5 bases at V and 0 bases at J, leaving 7 bases unmatched. The CDR3 covers 17 residues. DNA for the CDR3: TGTGCCAGCAGCCATAGGACTAGCGGGTATAGCACAGATACGCAGTATTTT. This codes for CASSHRTSGYSTDTQYF.

This chain uses TRBV6-1 with TRBJ1-5; 7 positions match TRBD1. The CDR3 sequence is 17 residues long. V was pared by 5 bases and J by 0 bases, with 10 bases of the junction left unmatched. Germline V lookup: CDR1 MNHNS, CDR2 SASEGT. The CDR3 sequence is CASSPHPGQNSNQPQHF. The CDR3 coding sequence is TGTGCCAGCAGTCCTCACCCGGGACAGAATAGCAATCAGCCCCAGCATTTT.

In its sample, this clonotype was seen many times. At one of its ends the junction is not consistent with the germline gene, which may arise from a read error. The V call is TRBV12-3 or TRBV12-4, the J call TRBJ2-1; a possible D gene is TRBD2 (5 bases). CDR3 length: 14 residues. The CDR3, as DNA: TGTGCCAGCAGATTAGCGATCCCGGGGAATGAGCAGTTCTTC. It codes for CASRLAIPGNEQFF.

The chain carries TRBV5-6 and TRBJ2-7; D is undetermined. The V gene lost 2 bases and the J gene lost 0 bases, with 9 bases spanning the gap. The CDR3 covers 14 residues. Germline V gives CDR1 SGHDT, CDR2 YYEEEE. CDR3 region: CASSFLASSYEQYF. CDR3 bases: TGTGCCAGCAGCTTTCTGGCAAGCTCCTACGAGCAGTACTTC.

Points on this clonotype: A read error may be the cause here, since a much bigger clone is one base away. The chain uses TRBV5-1 and TRBJ2-7, with D tentatively TRBD1 (5 bases). Trimming stripped 6 bases from V and 1 base from J, with 11 bases between. Germline-derived CDR1 and CDR2 are SGHRS and YFSETQ. This CDR3 is built from 13 residues. In nucleotides, the CDR3 is TGCGCCAGCAACGCCCAGGGATCCTACGAGCAGTACTTC. Residues: CASNAQGSYEQYF.

This clonotype was counted between two and nine times. V gene TRBV14 combines with J gene TRBJ2-1; TRBD1 or TRBD2 may be the D gene (5 bases each). Trimming cost V 1 base and J 7 bases, with 20 bases left between them. Germline V gene lookup returns CDR1 SGHDN and CDR2 FVKESK. The CDR3 is 17 amino acids. The CDR3 DNA sequence: TGTGCCAGCAGCCAAGGCTCGTTGAGGGGTCTACGGAATGAGCAGTTCTTC. Amino acid sequence: CASSQGSLRGLRNEQFF.

This clonotype was observed at least ten times. The J gene is TRBJ2-1, the V gene TRBV7-3; 9 bases are shared with TRBD1. CDR1 is SGHTA and CDR2 is FQGTGA in the germline V gene. The CDR3 is 15 amino acids. Trimming took 4 bases from V and 6 from J; bases not matched to a gene: 7. DNA of the CDR3: TGTGCCAGCAGCTCGAGGACAGGGGCTATCAATGAGCAGTTCTTC. This encodes CASSSRTGAINEQFF.

The table lists this clonotype with many counts. The chain employs TRBV2 and TRBJ1-1; 9 nucleotides align to TRBD1. V trimming: 6 bases; J trimming: 6 bases; junction bases outside the gene matches: 5. Germline loops: CDR1 SNHLY, CDR2 FYNNEI. CDR3 length equals 13 residues. CDR3 DNA: TGTGCCAGCAGACGGGACAGGGAGTCTGAAGCTTTCTTT. This codes for CASRRDRESEAFF.

In its sample, this clonotype was seen a few times. CDR3 DNA: TGTGCCACCAGAGGCACAGGGATATGGAAACTGTTTTTT. Amino acids: CATRGTGIWKLFF. The chain uses TRBV19 and TRBJ1-4; weak D call: TRBD1 (6 bases). Looked up from germline, CDR1 is LNHDA and CDR2 is SQIVND (reference sequence). The CDR3 is made up of 13 amino acids. V was trimmed by 10 bases and J by 11 bases, leaving 20 bases between them. Using reference TRBV19 and TRBJ1-4 for the parts outside the CDR3, the full variable domain is DGGITQSPKYLFRKEGQNVTLSCEQNLNHDAMYWYRQDPGQGLRLIYYSQIVNDFQKGDIAEGYSVSREKKESFPLTVTSAQKNPTAFYLCATRGTGIWKLFFGSGTQLSVL.

There are many counts of this clonotype. This chain uses TRBV18 with TRBJ2-3; D is ambiguous. Germline CDR1 is KGHSH and CDR2 is LQKENI. The CDR3 is 11 amino acids. V lost 1 base and J lost 5, with 1 base in between. In DNA form, the CDR3 reads TGTGCCAGCTCACCACAAGATACGCAGTATTTT. It encodes CASSPQDTQYF.

Comments on this clonotype: A read error may produce the germline difference seen at one junction end. This chain links TRBV7-9 with TRBJ2-7, with D perhaps assigned TRBD1 or TRBD2 (5 bases each). CDR3 length equals 14 residues. Germline V CDR1 and CDR2: SEHNR, FQNEAQ (reference sequence). CDR3 region: CANSFTGASYEQYF. The CDR3 coding sequence is TGTGCCAACAGCTTCACCGGGGCCTCCTACGAGCAGTACTTC. Looking up the rest from reference TRBV7-9 and TRBJ2-7 gives the full variable domain: DTGVSQNPRHKITKRGQNVTFRCDPISEHNRLYWYRQTLGQGPEFLTYFQNEAQLEKSRLLSDRFSAERPKGSFSTLEIQRTEQGDSAMYLCANSFTGASYEQYFGPGTRLTVT.

The chain employs TRBV19 and TRBJ2-4; D unclear. With 3 bases removed from V and 11 bases from J, the gap between germline ends came to 8 bases. Germline V gene lookup returns CDR1 LNHDA and CDR2 SQIVND (reference sequence). The CDR3 consists of 11 residues. The CDR3 bases are TGTGCCAGTAGTATTTCGGAGCTTCAGTACTTC. Protein product: CASSISELQYF.

As for this clonotype: A much larger clone differs from this one at a single base, so this may be a read error. V gene TRBV7-7 combines with J gene TRBJ1-2; the D gene is possibly TRBD1 (6 bases). The CDR3 has 16 amino acids. CDR1 and CDR2 from the germline V gene are SSHAT and FNYEAQ (reference sequence). CDR3 region: CASSSPTGQINYGYTF. CDR3 nucleotides: TGTGCTAGCAGCTCCCCTACAGGGCAAATTAACTATGGCTACACCTTC.

For this clonotype: No DNA is shown, since the ends of the CDR3 on it are uncertain; the CDR3 is the one TCRdb lists. CDR3 protein: CASSSPFDGTFGAFF. This sequence joins TRBV7-2 and TRBJ1-1; the table gives TRBD1 as D, unverified against the DNA. Germline V CDR1 and CDR2: SGHTA, FQGNSA. The CDR3 totals 15 residues, both ends included.